This T cell receptor (beta chain) was profiled in a study of CXCR3-negative and CXCR3-positive naive CD8 T cells. Notes on the study in general: For naive cells, CXCR3-negative and CXCR3-positive subsets had similar TRBV-TRBJ usage; for memory cells, usage differed.

UMI-labeled TRB cDNA libraries were prepared by 5' RACE. TCRdb re-called the 5' RACE reads and catalogs CDR3 proteins one per entry, DNA excluded. The clone table shows about 45,000 distinct CDR3 sequences, with the ten largest holding approximately 11%. Comment on this clonotype: As yet, its antigen is unknown.

From germline, CDR1 is SGHTA and CDR2 FQGTGA. The CDR3 totals 14 residues. The TCR sequence derives from a human donor in good health. Some clones in this sample may be carry-over from other donors' samples. The sequenced sample was memory CD8+ T cells from blood. This rearrangement joins TRBV7-3 to TRBJ1-5. CDR3 sequence: CASSFQRRNQPQHF.